The 9 T cell receptor beta chains presented below share a single source sample, sequenced in a study of human T cells and chemical hapten exposure. Time point indicated: pre-sensitization, week 0. The treatment is: therapeutic diphenylcyclopropenone sensitization with weekly scalp DPC. TCRdb reprocessed the RACE reads with MiXCR, giving one entry per CDR3 protein. The sample contains 250,000 or so distinct CDR3 sequences, about 8.1% of which appear only once. This material consisted of whole blood, taken in connection with sensitization to the hapten diphenylcyclopropenone (DPC). These receptors were collected from a woman between 40 and 55 years old with alopecia areata. Some clones in this sample may be carry-over from other donors' samples.

This clonotype was counted a few times. V gene TRBV6-5 combines with J gene TRBJ2-3, with D possibly TRBD2 on 6 matching bases. The CDR3 is 14 amino acids. Germline lookup yields CDR1 MNHEY and CDR2 SVGAGI. The V end lost 5 bases, the J end lost 1 base, and 10 bases lay between the germline ends. CDR3 residues: CASSQREGTDTQYF. CDR3 DNA: TGTGCCAGCAGTCAAAGGGAGGGCACAGATACGCAGTATTTT.

This chain links TRBV20-1 with TRBJ2-3; the match to TRBD2 covers 8 bases. The germline V gene has CDR1 DFQATT and CDR2 SNEGSKA (reference sequence). The CDR3 totals 16 residues. Losses at the gene ends were 1 base for V and 4 bases for J; bases not matched to a gene: 10. CDR3 sequence reads: CSARVASGRAADTQYF. In DNA form, the CDR3 reads TGCAGTGCTAGAGTTGCGAGCGGGAGAGCCGCAGATACGCAGTATTTT.

This clonotype occurred a few times. The chain is built from TRBV5-8 and TRBJ1-2; D gene ambiguous. The V gene's germline CDR1 is SGHTS and CDR2 YDEGEE. The CDR3 loop spans 16 amino acids. V shed 4 bases and J shed 0 bases, with 16 bases lying between them. Here the CDR3 reads CASSLLGRRANYGYTF. The CDR3 nucleotides are TGTGCCAGCAGCCTATTAGGACGGCGGGCTAACTATGGCTACACCTTC.

In the case of this clonotype: This may be a read error, as it is one base from a much larger clone. The rearrangement joins TRBV28 to TRBJ1-5, with TRBD1 identical over 7 bases. Trimming took 5 bases from V and 6 from J; bases not matched to a gene: 10. CDR1 MDHEN and CDR2 SYDVKM come from the germline V gene. The CDR3 extends over 15 amino acids. This chain's CDR3 is CASSTAQGWVQPQHF. In DNA, the CDR3 is TGTGCCAGCAGTACGGCACAGGGGTGGGTTCAGCCCCAGCATTTT.

This clonotype was seen more than once but under ten times. An end of the junction differs from the germline gene, which may be a read error. In nucleotides, the CDR3 is TGCGCCAGCAGATTGGGGACGGATAATCAGCCCCAGCATTTT. This codes for CASRLGTDNQPQHF. This chain uses TRBV5-1 with TRBJ1-5, with D possibly being TRBD1 (5 bases). The CDR3 has 14 amino acids. Germline V gene data show CDR1 as SGHRS and CDR2 as YFSETQ.

The V call is TRBV10-3, the J call TRBJ2-4; TRBD2 matches at 7 bases. V trimming: 7 bases; J trimming: 8 bases; junction bases outside the gene matches: 14. Per germline, CDR1 ENHRY and CDR2 SYGVKD. CDR3 size: 15 residues. Here the CDR3 DNA reads TGTGCCATCAAAGGGGAGGGCCTCGGGACCGACATTCAGTACTTC. This translates into CAIKGEGLGTDIQYF.

This clonotype was found a few times. This rearrangement joins TRBV20-1 to TRBJ2-7, with a possible D match to TRBD1 (6 bases). The CDR3 is 13 amino acids. From germline, CDR1 is DFQATT and CDR2 SNEGSKA (reference sequence). The V and J ends lost 7 bases and 2 bases respectively, with 15 bases between them. The DNA for the CDR3 is TGCAGTGGAATCGCGGACAGAGCCTACGAGCAGTACTTC. Translated, it gives CSGIADRAYEQYF.

The chain couples TRBV12-3 or TRBV12-4 to TRBJ1-1, with D possibly matching TRBD1 (6 bases). This CDR3 has 14 residues. Trimming removed 11 bases at V and 3 bases at J, with 19 bases between. In DNA form, the CDR3 reads TGTGCCGGCAAAACGGACAGTAAGTACACTGAAGCTTTCTTT. It yields the protein CAGKTDSKYTEAFF.

This clonotype was seen many times. The genes are TRBV7-9 and TRBJ2-6; TRBD2 matches at 8 bases. CDR3 length: 15 amino acids. After removal of 5 bases from V and 2 bases from J, the junction contained 2 bases not matched to a gene. CDR1 is SEHNR, CDR2 FQNEAQ, per germline (reference sequence). The chain's CDR3 is CASSKLAAGANVLTF. CDR3 bases: TGTGCCAGCAGCAAACTAGCGGCTGGGGCCAACGTCCTGACTTTC.